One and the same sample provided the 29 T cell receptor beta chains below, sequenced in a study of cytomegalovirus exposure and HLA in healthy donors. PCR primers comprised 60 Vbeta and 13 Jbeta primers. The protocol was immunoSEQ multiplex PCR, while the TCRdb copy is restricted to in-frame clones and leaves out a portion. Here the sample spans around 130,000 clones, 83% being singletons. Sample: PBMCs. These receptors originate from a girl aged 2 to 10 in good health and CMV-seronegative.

The CDR3 protein is CASSLQGSGRADTQYF. DNA of the CDR3: TGTGCCAGCAGCTTACAGGGTTCCGGGAGGGCAGATACGCAGTATTTT. The chain employs TRBV7-2 and TRBJ2-3; 8 bases line up with TRBD2. CDR3 length: 16 amino acids. The ends lost 2 bases at V and 4 bases at J; junction bases unmatched: 8. In germline, CDR1 is SGHTA, CDR2 FQGNSA.

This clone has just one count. The CDR3 loop reads CASSAQSGTGTYEQYF. CDR3 nucleotides: TGTGCCAGCAGCGCGCAATCCGGGACAGGCACCTACGAGCAGTACTTC. The chain uses TRBV9 and TRBJ2-7, with TRBD1 identical over 8 bases. The trim removed 3 bases at V and 2 bases at J, leaving 10 bases unmatched. Germline V gene lookup returns CDR1 SGDLS and CDR2 YYNGEE. The CDR3 consists of 16 residues.

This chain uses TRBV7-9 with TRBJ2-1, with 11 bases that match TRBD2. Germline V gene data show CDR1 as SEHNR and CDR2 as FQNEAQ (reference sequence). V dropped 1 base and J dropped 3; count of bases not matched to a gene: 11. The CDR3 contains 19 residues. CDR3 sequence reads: CASSLGLAGTLPFYNEQFF. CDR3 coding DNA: TGTGCCAGCAGCTTAGGACTAGCGGGGACCCTTCCTTTCTACAATGAGCAGTTCTTC.

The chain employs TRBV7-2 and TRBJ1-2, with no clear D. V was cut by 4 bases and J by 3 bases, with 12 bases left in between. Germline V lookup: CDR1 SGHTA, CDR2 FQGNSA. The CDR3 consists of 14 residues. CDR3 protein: CASSSDGSDYGYTF. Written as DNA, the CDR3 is TGTGCCAGCAGCTCAGACGGGTCGGACTATGGCTACACCTTC.

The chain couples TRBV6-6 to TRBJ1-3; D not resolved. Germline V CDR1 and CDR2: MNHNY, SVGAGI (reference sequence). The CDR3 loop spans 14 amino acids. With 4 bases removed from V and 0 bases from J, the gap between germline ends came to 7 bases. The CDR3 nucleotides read TGTGCCAGCAGTTCGGGATTCTCTGGAAACACCATATATTTT. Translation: CASSSGFSGNTIYF.

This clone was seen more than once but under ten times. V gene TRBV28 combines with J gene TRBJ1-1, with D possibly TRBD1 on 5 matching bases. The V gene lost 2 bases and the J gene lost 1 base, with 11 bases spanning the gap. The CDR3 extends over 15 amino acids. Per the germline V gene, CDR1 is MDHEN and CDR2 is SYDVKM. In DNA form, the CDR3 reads TGTGCCAGCAGTTTAACGGGGGTCAGGAACACTGAAGCTTTCTTT. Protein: CASSLTGVRNTEAFF. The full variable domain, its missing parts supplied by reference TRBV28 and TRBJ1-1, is DVKVTQSSRYLVKRTGEKVFLECVQDMDHENMFWYRQDPGLGLRLIYFSYDVKMKEKGDIPEGYSVSREKKERFSLILESASTNQTSMYLCASSLTGVRNTEAFFGQGTRLTVV.

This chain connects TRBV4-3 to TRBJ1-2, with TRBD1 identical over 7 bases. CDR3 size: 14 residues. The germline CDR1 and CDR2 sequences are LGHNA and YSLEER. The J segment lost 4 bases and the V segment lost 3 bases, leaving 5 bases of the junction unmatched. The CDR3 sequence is CASSQDTGAYGYTF. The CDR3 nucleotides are TGCGCCAGCAGCCAGGACACAGGGGCCTATGGCTACACCTTC.

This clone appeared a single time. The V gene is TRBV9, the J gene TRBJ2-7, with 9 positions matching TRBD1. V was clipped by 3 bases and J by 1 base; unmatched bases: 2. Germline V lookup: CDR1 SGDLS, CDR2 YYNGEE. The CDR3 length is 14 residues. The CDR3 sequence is CASSEGTGSYEQYF. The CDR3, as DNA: TGTGCCAGCAGCGAGGGGACAGGGTCCTACGAGCAGTACTTC.

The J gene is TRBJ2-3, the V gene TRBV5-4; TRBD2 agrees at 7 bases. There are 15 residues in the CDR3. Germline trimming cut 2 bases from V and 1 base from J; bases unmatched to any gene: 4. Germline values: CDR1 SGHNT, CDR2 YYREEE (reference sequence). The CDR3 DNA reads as TGTGCCAGCAGCTTCCGGGGAGGGGGCACAGATACGCAGTATTTT. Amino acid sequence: CASSFRGGGTDTQYF.

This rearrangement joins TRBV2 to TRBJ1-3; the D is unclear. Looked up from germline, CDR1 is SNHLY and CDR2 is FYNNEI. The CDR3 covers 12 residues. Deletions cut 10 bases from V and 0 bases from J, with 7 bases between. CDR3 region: CAITVSGNTIYF. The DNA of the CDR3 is TGTGCCATTACAGTCTCTGGAAACACCATATATTTT.

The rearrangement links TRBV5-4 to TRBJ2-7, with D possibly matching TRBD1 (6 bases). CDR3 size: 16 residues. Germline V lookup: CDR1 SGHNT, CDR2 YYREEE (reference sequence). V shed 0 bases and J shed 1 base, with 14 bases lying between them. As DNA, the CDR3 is TGTGCCAGCAGCTTGGAGACCCCGGGACATTCCTACGAGCAGTACTTC. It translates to CASSLETPGHSYEQYF.

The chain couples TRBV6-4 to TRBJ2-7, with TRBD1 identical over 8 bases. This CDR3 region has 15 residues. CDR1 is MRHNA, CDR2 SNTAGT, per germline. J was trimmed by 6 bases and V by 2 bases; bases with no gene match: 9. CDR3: CASSDPGGRASEQYF. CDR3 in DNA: TGTGCCAGCAGTGACCCAGGGGGCAGAGCTAGCGAGCAGTACTTC.

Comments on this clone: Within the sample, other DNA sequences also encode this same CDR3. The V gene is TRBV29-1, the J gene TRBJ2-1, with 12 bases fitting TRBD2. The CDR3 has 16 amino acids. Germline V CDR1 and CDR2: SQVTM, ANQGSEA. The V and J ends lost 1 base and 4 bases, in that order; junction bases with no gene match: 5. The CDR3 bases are TGCAGCGTTGAAGGACTAGCGGGGGTAATATACAATGAGCAGTTCTTC. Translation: CSVEGLAGVIYNEQFF.

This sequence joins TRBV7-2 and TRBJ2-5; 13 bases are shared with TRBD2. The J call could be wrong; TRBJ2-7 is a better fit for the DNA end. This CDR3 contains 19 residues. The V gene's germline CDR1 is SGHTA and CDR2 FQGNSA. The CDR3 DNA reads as TGTGCCAGCAGCTTAGTGGTACTAGCGGGAGGGCCGGTATTGGACGAGCAGTACTTC. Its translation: CASSLVVLAGGPVLDEQYF.

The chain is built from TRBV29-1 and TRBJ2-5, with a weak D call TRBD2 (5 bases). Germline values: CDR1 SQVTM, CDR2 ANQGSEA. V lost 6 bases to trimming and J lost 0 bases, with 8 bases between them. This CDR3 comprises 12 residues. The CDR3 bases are TGCAGCGTAAAGCGGTACCAAGAGACCCAGTACTTC. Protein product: CSVKRYQETQYF.

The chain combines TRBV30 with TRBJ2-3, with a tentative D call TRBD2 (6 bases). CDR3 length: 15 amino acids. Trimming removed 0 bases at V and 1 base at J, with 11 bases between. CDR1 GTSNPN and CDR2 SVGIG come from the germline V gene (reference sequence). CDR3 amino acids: CAWSVGGTRTDTQYF. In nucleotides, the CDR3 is TGTGCCTGGAGTGTAGGCGGGACCCGCACAGATACGCAGTATTTT. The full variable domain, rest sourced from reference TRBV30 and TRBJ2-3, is SQTIHQWPATLVQPVGSPLSLECTVEGTSNPNLYWYRQAAGRGLQLLFYSVGIGQISSEVPQNLSASRPQDRQFILSSKKLLLSDSGFYLCAWSVGGTRTDTQYFGPGTRLTVL.

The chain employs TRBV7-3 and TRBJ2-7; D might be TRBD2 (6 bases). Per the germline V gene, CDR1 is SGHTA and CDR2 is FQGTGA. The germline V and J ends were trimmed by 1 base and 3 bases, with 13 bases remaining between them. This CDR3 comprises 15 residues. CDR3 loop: CASSLNAGTIYEQYF. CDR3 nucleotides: TGTGCCAGCAGCTTAAATGCGGGGACCATCTACGAGCAGTACTTC.

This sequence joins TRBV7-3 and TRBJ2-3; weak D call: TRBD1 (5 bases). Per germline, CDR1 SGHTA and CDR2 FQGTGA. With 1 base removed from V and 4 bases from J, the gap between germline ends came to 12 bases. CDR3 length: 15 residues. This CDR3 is CASSLSPTRADTQYF. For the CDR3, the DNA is TGTGCCAGCAGCTTAAGCCCGACCAGGGCAGATACGCAGTATTTT. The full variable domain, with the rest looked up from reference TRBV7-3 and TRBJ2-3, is GAGVSQTPSNKVTEKGKYVELRCDPISGHTALYWYRQSLGQGPEFLIYFQGTGAADDSGLPNDRFFAVRPEGSVSTLKIQRTERGDSAVYLCASSLSPTRADTQYFGPGTRLTVL.

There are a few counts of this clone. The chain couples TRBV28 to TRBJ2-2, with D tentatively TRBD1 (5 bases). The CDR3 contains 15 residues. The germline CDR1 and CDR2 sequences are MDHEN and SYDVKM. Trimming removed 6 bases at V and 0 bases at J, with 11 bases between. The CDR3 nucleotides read TGTGCCAGCAGAACATCAGGGACGAACACCGGGGAGCTGTTTTTT. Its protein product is CASRTSGTNTGELFF.

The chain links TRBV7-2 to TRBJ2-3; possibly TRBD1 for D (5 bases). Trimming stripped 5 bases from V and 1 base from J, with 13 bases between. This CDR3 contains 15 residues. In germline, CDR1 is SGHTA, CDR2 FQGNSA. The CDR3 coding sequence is TGTGCCAGCAGCCCCTGGGGCAGGGGCACAGATACGCAGTATTTT. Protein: CASSPWGRGTDTQYF.

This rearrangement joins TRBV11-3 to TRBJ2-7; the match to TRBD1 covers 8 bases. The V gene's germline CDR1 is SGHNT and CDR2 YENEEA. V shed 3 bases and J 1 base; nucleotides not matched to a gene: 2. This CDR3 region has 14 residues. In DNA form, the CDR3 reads TGTGCCAGCAGCTTGACAGGGGAATCCTACGAGCAGTACTTC. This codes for CASSLTGESYEQYF. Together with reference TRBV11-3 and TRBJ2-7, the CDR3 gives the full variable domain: EAGVVQSPRYKIIEKKQPVAFWCNPISGHNTLYWYLQNLGQGPELLIRYENEEAVDDSQLPKDRFSAERLKGVDSTLKIQPAELGDSAVYLCASSLTGESYEQYFGPGTRLTVT.

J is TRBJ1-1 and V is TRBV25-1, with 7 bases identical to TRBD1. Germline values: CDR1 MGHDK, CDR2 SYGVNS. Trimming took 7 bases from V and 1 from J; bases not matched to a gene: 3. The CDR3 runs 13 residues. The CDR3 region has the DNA TGTGCCAGCAAGGGACAGCAGAACACTGAAGCTTTCTTT. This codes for CASKGQQNTEAFF.

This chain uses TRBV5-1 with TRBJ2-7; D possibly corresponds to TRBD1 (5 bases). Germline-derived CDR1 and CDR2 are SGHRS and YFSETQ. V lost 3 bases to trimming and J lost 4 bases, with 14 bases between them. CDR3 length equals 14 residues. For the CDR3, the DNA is TGCGCCAGCAGCTCAGGGCCGGGTTCGTACGAGCAGTACTTC. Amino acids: CASSSGPGSYEQYF.

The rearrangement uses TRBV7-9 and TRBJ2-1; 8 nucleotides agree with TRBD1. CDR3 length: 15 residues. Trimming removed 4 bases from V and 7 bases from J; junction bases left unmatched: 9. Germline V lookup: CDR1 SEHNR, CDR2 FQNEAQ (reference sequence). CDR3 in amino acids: CASSSTGAPGNEQFF. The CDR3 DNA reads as TGTGCCAGCAGCTCGACAGGGGCCCCTGGGAATGAGCAGTTCTTC.

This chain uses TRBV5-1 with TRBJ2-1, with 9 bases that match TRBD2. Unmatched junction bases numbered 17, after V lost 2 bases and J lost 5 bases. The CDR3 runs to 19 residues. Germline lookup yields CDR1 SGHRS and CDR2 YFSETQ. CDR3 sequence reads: CASSFHTLSGGPPDNEQFF. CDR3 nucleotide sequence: TGCGCCAGCAGCTTCCATACCCTAAGCGGGGGGCCCCCAGACAATGAGCAGTTCTTC.

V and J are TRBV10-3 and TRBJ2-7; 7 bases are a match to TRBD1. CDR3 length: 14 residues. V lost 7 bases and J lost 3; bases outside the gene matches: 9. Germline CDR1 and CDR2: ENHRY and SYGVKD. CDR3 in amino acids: CAIKDDRDRYEQYF. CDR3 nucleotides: TGTGCCATCAAAGATGACAGGGACCGCTACGAGCAGTACTTC.

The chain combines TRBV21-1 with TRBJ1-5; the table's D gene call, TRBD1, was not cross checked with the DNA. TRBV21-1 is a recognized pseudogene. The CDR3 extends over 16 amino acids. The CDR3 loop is CASSKQGAHSNQPQHF. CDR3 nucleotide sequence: TGTGCCAGCAGCAAACAGGGGGCGCATAGCAATCAGCCCCAGCATTTT.

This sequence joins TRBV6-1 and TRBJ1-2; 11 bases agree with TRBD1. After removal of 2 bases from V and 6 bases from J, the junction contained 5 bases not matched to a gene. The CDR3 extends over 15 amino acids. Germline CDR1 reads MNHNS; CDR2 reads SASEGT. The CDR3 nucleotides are TGTGCCAGCAGTGAATGGACAGGGGGCCGTGATGGCTACACCTTC. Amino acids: CASSEWTGGRDGYTF.

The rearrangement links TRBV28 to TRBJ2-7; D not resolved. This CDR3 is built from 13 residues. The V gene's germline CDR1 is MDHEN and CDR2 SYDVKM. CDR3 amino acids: CAKPDFISYEQYF. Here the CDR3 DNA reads TGTGCTAAACCAGATTTCATCTCCTACGAGCAGTACTTC. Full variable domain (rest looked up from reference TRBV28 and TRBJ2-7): DVKVTQSSRYLVKRTGEKVFLECVQDMDHENMFWYRQDPGLGLRLIYFSYDVKMKEKGDIPEGYSVSREKKERFSLILESASTNQTSMYLCAKPDFISYEQYFGPGTRLTVT.